Following are 32 T cell receptor beta chains from one sample sequenced in a study of blood T cell repertoires in COVID-19. Profiled with immunoSEQ multiplex PCR; TCRdb holds only in-frame clones, not every one. The sample has about 110,000 clones, more than 70% seen once. The source material was peripheral blood. Source of these receptors: a woman in her sixties with COVID-19, enrolled during active disease.

This chain connects TRBV6-5 to TRBJ1-1, with 8 bases lining up with TRBD1. J gave up 5 bases and V 6 bases, and 8 bases lay outside the gene matches. The CDR3 length is 14 residues. Germline V gene lookup returns CDR1 MNHEY and CDR2 SVGAGI. The CDR3 nucleotides are TGTGCCAGCAGAGACCAGGGGGCGCGGACTGAAGCTTTCTTT. Translation: CASRDQGARTEAFF.

This rearrangement joins TRBV9 to TRBJ2-3; 13 nucleotides agree with TRBD2. The CDR3 runs to 16 residues. Unmatched junction bases numbered 2, after V lost 3 bases and J lost 1 base. CDR1 is SGDLS, CDR2 YYNGEE, per germline. CDR3 sequence reads: CASSAGLAGGTDTQYF. The DNA of the CDR3 is TGTGCCAGCAGCGCCGGACTAGCGGGGGGCACAGATACGCAGTATTTT.

V and J are TRBV18 and TRBJ1-6; TRBD1 agrees at 7 bases. The germline V gene encodes CDR1 KGHSH and CDR2 LQKENI. The CDR3 runs to 18 residues. V was pared by 8 bases and J by 7 bases, with 20 bases of the junction left unmatched. The CDR3 coding sequence is TGTGCCAGCAAACCAAGGAGTACAGGGGTGGTGGGGAATTCACCCCTCCACTTT. Translated: CASKPRSTGVVGNSPLHF.

The rearrangement links TRBV7-3 to TRBJ2-1, with 7 bases aligning to TRBD1. Germline V gene data show CDR1 as SGHTA and CDR2 as FQGTGA. This CDR3 is built from 16 residues. Trimming cost V 5 bases and J 0 bases; bases outside gene matches: 7. CDR3 DNA: TGTGCCAGCAGCGTCCAGGGGGTGAGCTCCTACAATGAGCAGTTCTTC. This gives the protein CASSVQGVSSYNEQFF.

This clone was detected only once. The chain combines TRBV5-4 with TRBJ2-5; TRBD2 matches 8 bases. The ends lost 0 bases at V and 5 bases at J; junction bases unmatched: 9. Germline assignment: CDR1 SGHNT and CDR2 YYREEE (reference sequence). The CDR3 has 16 amino acids. CDR3 protein: CASSLGIGGGGETQYF. The CDR3 DNA sequence: TGTGCCAGCAGCTTGGGGATCGGGGGGGGCGGTGAGACCCAGTACTTC.

V usage is TRBV18 and J usage is TRBJ2-7; TRBD1 aligns across 10 bases. CDR3 size: 18 residues. The V and J ends lost 2 bases and 2 bases, in that order; junction bases with no gene match: 12. Germline V lookup: CDR1 KGHSH, CDR2 LQKENI. This chain's CDR3 is CASSPYDPGQGSPYEQYF. The DNA for the CDR3 is TGTGCCAGCTCACCATACGATCCGGGACAGGGGAGTCCCTACGAGCAGTACTTC.

The CDR3 spells CSVRRSEGDGYTF. CDR3 sequence (DNA): TGCAGCGTTCGGAGGAGTGAGGGAGATGGCTACACCTTC. The chain employs TRBV29-1 and TRBJ1-2; D is unclear. V gave up 5 bases and J gave up 6 bases, with 16 bases separating them. This CDR3 region has 13 residues. Germline assignment: CDR1 SQVTM and CDR2 ANQGSEA.

The CDR3: CATSRDQGAGSPLHF. The DNA for the CDR3 is TGTGCCACCAGCAGAGATCAGGGGGCGGGTTCACCCCTCCACTTT. The genes are TRBV15 and TRBJ1-6; 8 nucleotides match TRBD1. Germline loops: CDR1 LNHNV, CDR2 YYDKDF (reference sequence). This CDR3 is built from 15 residues. Losses at the gene ends were 0 bases for V and 9 bases for J; bases not matched to a gene: 4.

The rearrangement uses TRBV7-9 and TRBJ2-7; possibly TRBD2 for D (6 bases). From germline, CDR1 is SEHNR and CDR2 FQNEAQ (reference sequence). Between the trimmed V and J ends, which lost 3 bases and 5 bases, there was a span of 26 bases. This CDR3 spans 18 amino acids. The CDR3 is CASSFQPNPGAWADEQYF. The CDR3 DNA follows: TGTGCCAGCAGCTTCCAGCCGAATCCGGGAGCGTGGGCGGACGAGCAGTACTTC.

The CDR3 coding sequence is TGTGCCACCAGTGACACCGGGGGGACAGGGCTGAACACTGAAGCTTTCTTT. Residues: CATSDTGGTGLNTEAFF. The chain couples TRBV24-1 to TRBJ1-1, with TRBD1 matching 9 bases. Germline assignment: CDR1 KGHDR and CDR2 SFDVKD. The CDR3 covers 17 residues. V shed 4 bases, J shed 0 bases, and the junction held 8 bases outside the gene matches.

The CDR3 nucleotides are TGTGCCAGCAGATCGGACAGGGGCCTTCAGTACTTC. Residues: CASRSDRGLQYF. V usage is TRBV12-3 or TRBV12-4 and J usage is TRBJ2-4; 9 bases fit TRBD1. V dropped 6 bases and J dropped 11; count of bases not matched to a gene: 5. This CDR3 region has 12 residues.

The V call is TRBV7-6, the J call TRBJ2-5; 13 bases are shared with TRBD2. The V segment lost 3 bases and the J segment 0 bases; nucleotides outside the gene matches: 4. Per the germline V gene, CDR1 is SGHVS and CDR2 is FNYEAQ. This CDR3 contains 17 residues. CDR3 region: CASSLGTSGEYQETQYF. Written as DNA, the CDR3 is TGTGCCAGCAGCTTGGGGACTAGCGGGGAGTACCAAGAGACCCAGTACTTC.

J is TRBJ1-1 and V is TRBV5-1; D is ambiguous. Germline CDR1 is SGHRS and CDR2 is YFSETQ. V lost 4 bases, J lost 1 base, and 8 bases lay in between. The length of the CDR3 is 13 residues. This CDR3 reads CASSALENTEAFF. CDR3 sequence (DNA): TGCGCCAGCAGCGCCCTAGAGAACACTGAAGCTTTCTTT.

The CDR3 here is CASSQYATGAADTQYF. The CDR3 DNA follows: TGTGCCAGCAGCCAATATGCGACAGGGGCGGCAGATACGCAGTATTTT. The V and J genes are TRBV3-1 (or the pseudogene TRBV3-2) and TRBJ2-3; TRBD1 aligns across 8 bases. V dropped 2 bases and J dropped 4; count of bases not matched to a gene: 8. This CDR3 contains 16 residues. From germline, CDR1 is LGHDT and CDR2 YNNKEL (reference sequence).

The chain couples TRBV6-5 to TRBJ2-7; 7 bases align to TRBD1. CDR3 size: 12 residues. Trimming at V came to 2 bases and at J to 6 bases, leaving 1 base not matched to a gene. Germline CDR1 reads MNHEY; CDR2 reads SVGAGI. CDR3 amino acids: CASSYDRVEQYF. As DNA, the CDR3 is TGTGCCAGCAGTTACGACAGGGTCGAGCAGTACTTC.

The genes are TRBV27 and TRBJ2-1; TRBD2 aligns across 8 bases. Germline V gene data show CDR1 as MNHEY and CDR2 as SMNVEV (reference sequence). V lost 5 bases, J lost 7 bases, and 13 bases stayed unmatched. This CDR3 spans 16 amino acids. The CDR3 is CASSPAGGWARNEQFF. CDR3 DNA: TGTGCCAGCAGTCCCGCGGGGGGCTGGGCTCGGAATGAGCAGTTCTTC.

This rearrangement joins TRBV3-1 (or the pseudogene TRBV3-2) to TRBJ1-4; D is ambiguous. V lost 0 bases and J 0 bases, leaving 5 bases between the germline ends. The CDR3 totals 15 residues. CDR1 is LGHDT, CDR2 YNNKEL, per germline (reference sequence). CDR3 nucleotide sequence: TGTGCCAGCAGCCAAGATCTTTCAACTAATGAAAAACTGTTTTTT. Amino acids: CASSQDLSTNEKLFF.

The CDR3 loop is CASSRTGGRKTQYF. For the CDR3, the DNA is TGTGCCAGCAGCAGGACAGGGGGCAGGAAGACCCAGTACTTC. The chain employs TRBV5-8 and TRBJ2-5; 11 nucleotides line up with TRBD1. This CDR3 is 14 amino acids long. Germline-derived CDR1 and CDR2 are SGHTS and YDEGEE. J lost 6 bases, V lost 4 bases, and 5 bases had no gene match. The complete variable domain, with remaining parts taken from reference TRBV5-8 and TRBJ2-5, reads EAGVTQSPTHLIKTRGQQATLRCSPISGHTSVYWYQQALGLGLQFLLWYDEGEERNRGNFPPRFSGRQFPNYSSELNVNALELEDSALYLCASSRTGGRKTQYFGPGTRLLVL.

A single count supports this clone. The rearrangement links TRBV5-1 to TRBJ2-1, with a possible D match to TRBD1 (6 bases). Trimming took off 4 bases at V and 8 bases at J, with 19 bases between the two ends. Germline V gene data show CDR1 as SGHRS and CDR2 as YFSETQ. This CDR3 comprises 15 residues. CDR3 region: CASSAQAGNRDEQFF. The CDR3 nucleotides read TGCGCCAGCAGCGCCCAAGCAGGTAACAGGGATGAGCAGTTCTTC.

The chain recombines TRBV29-1 with TRBJ1-1, with TRBD1 matching over 7 bases. J lost 8 bases, V lost 1 base, and 4 bases had no gene match. Germline V lookup: CDR1 SQVTM, CDR2 ANQGSEA. CDR3 length equals 12 residues. The CDR3 here is CSVEGADREAFF. In DNA form, the CDR3 reads TGCAGCGTTGAAGGAGCGGACAGGGAAGCTTTCTTT. The full variable domain, with the rest looked up from reference TRBV29-1 and TRBJ1-1, is SAVISQKPSRDICQRGTSLTIQCQVDSQVTMMFWYRQQPGQSLTLIATANQGSEATYESGFVIDKFPISRPNLTFSTLTVSNMSPEDSSIYLCSVEGADREAFFGQGTRLTVV.

The count of this clone is one. The V call is TRBV4-3, the J call TRBJ1-1, with TRBD1 identical over 7 bases. The germline V gene has CDR1 LGHNA and CDR2 YSLEER. After removal of 0 bases from V and 1 base from J, the junction contained 2 bases not matched to a gene. The CDR3 runs to 15 residues. Written as DNA, the CDR3 is TGCGCCAGCAGCCAAGATTGGACAGGGAACACTGAAGCTTTCTTT. Its protein product is CASSQDWTGNTEAFF.

In its sample, this clone was seen a few times. The chain joins TRBV20-1 to TRBJ2-3, with 8 bases fitting TRBD2. CDR1 is DFQATT, CDR2 SNEGSKA, per germline (reference sequence). Unmatched junction bases numbered 12, after V lost 3 bases and J lost 4 bases. The CDR3 runs 16 residues. CDR3 in amino acids: CSASGLAHPSSDTQYF. CDR3 nucleotides: TGCAGTGCTAGTGGACTAGCACACCCCTCCTCAGATACGCAGTATTTT.

The rearrangement links TRBV10-3 to TRBJ2-5; the D gene is possibly TRBD1 (6 bases). V gave up 8 bases and J gave up 2 bases, with 12 bases separating them. The CDR3 extends over 13 amino acids. Germline CDR1 and CDR2: ENHRY and SYGVKD. The CDR3 bases are TGTGCCATCCGGACAGCTTCTCAAGAGACCCAGTACTTC. Its protein product is CAIRTASQETQYF.

This clone was counted once. V gene TRBV7-6 combines with J gene TRBJ1-3, with TRBD1 matching over 10 bases. The CDR3 loop spans 18 amino acids. V shed 1 base, J shed 0 bases, and the junction held 6 bases outside the gene matches. The germline CDR1 and CDR2 sequences are SGHVS and FNYEAQ. The CDR3 region is CASSLGLWDRGSGNTIYF. The DNA of the CDR3 is TGTGCCAGCAGCTTAGGTCTTTGGGACAGGGGCTCTGGAAACACCATATATTTT.

The chain uses TRBV6-6 and TRBJ1-2; 7 bases align to TRBD1. The CDR3 is 14 residues long. Trimming cost V 4 bases and J 2 bases; bases outside gene matches: 4. Per the germline V gene, CDR1 is MNHNY and CDR2 is SVGAGI (reference sequence). CDR3 nucleotides: TGTGCCAGCAGTTCCCCGACAGGGAACTATGGCTACACCTTC. Protein sequence: CASSSPTGNYGYTF.

J is TRBJ1-2 and V is TRBV12-3 or TRBV12-4, with D unclear. V was trimmed by 8 bases and J by 7 bases, leaving 17 bases between them. The CDR3 has 13 amino acids. CDR3 protein: CASSSKRGLGYTF. In DNA, the CDR3 is TGTGCCAGCTCCTCAAAACGTGGGCTTGGCTACACCTTC.

This sequence joins TRBV7-8 and TRBJ2-3; TRBD1 matches at 9 bases. Trimming removed 4 bases from V and 4 bases from J; junction bases left unmatched: 15. The CDR3 covers 18 residues. Per the germline V gene, CDR1 is SGHVS and CDR2 is FQNEAQ. In DNA, the CDR3 is TGTGCCAGCAGCTCCCCATTACCGGGACAGGGCGTAGCAGATACGCAGTATTTT. Its translation is CASSSPLPGQGVADTQYF.

The J gene is TRBJ1-2, the V gene TRBV2; no definite D call. Trimming shortened V by 4 bases and J by 1 base, and 7 bases separated the two germline ends. The V gene's germline CDR1 is SNHLY and CDR2 FYNNEI. The CDR3 loop spans 13 amino acids. In DNA, the CDR3 is TGTGCCAGCAGTGGGCCGCTTAACTATGGCTACACCTTC. This translates into CASSGPLNYGYTF.

The V and J genes are TRBV7-3 and TRBJ2-1, with 8 positions matching TRBD1. The CDR3 sequence is 15 residues long. Germline V lookup: CDR1 SGHTA, CDR2 FQGTGA. Germline trimming cut 5 bases from V and 5 bases from J; bases unmatched to any gene: 8. The CDR3 spells CASSPGQGLDNEQFF. The CDR3 DNA follows: TGTGCCAGCAGCCCAGGACAGGGTCTCGACAATGAGCAGTTCTTC.

The chain carries TRBV19 and TRBJ2-2, with D hard to call. The CDR3 length is 16 residues. Germline CDR1 and CDR2: LNHDA and SQIVND (reference sequence). Trimming removed 5 bases from V and 2 bases from J, with 15 bases in between. The CDR3 here is CASSPLETPNTGELFF. The CDR3 nucleotides read TGTGCCAGTAGTCCGCTAGAAACCCCTAACACCGGGGAGCTGTTTTTT.

The chain combines TRBV5-8 with TRBJ2-2, with D perhaps matching TRBD2 (6 bases). Deletions cut 2 bases from V and 0 bases from J, with 23 bases between. The CDR3 contains 20 residues. Germline CDR1 is SGHTS and CDR2 is YDEGEE. This chain's CDR3 is CASSFYGGFNVRANTGELFF. CDR3 bases: TGTGCCAGCAGCTTTTACGGGGGTTTCAACGTCAGAGCGAACACCGGGGAGCTGTTTTTT.

The chain has TRBV14 and TRBJ1-6; the D is unclear. The CDR3 loop spans 15 amino acids. The V gene's germline CDR1 is SGHDN and CDR2 FVKESK. Trimming took off 0 bases at V and 7 bases at J, with 10 bases between the two ends. The CDR3 coding sequence is TGTGCCAGCAGCCAAGACGAGCCCCGGAATTCACCCCTCCACTTT. This codes for CASSQDEPRNSPLHF.